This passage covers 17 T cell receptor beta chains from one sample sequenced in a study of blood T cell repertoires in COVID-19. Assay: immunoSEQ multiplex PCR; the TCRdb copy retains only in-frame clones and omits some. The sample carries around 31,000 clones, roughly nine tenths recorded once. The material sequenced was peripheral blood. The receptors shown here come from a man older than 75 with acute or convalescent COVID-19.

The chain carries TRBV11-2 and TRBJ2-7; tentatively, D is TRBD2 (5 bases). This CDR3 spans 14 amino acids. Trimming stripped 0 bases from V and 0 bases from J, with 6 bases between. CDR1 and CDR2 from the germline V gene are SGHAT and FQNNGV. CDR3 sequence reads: CASSLDGNSYEQYF. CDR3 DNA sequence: TGTGCCAGCAGCTTAGACGGGAACTCCTACGAGCAGTACTTC. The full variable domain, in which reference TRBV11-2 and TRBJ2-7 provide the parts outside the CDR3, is EAGVAQSPRYKIIEKRQSVAFWCNPISGHATLYWYQQILGQGPKLLIQFQNNGVVDDSQLPKDRFSAERLKGVDSTLKIQPAKLEDSAVYLCASSLDGNSYEQYFGPGTRLTVT.

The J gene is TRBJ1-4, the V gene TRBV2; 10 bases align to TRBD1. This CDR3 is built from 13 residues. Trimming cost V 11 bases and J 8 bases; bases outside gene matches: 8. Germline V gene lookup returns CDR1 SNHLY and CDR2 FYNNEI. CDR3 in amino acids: CAAFRDRGEKLFF. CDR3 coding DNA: TGTGCCGCCTTCCGGGACAGGGGCGAAAAACTGTTTTTT.

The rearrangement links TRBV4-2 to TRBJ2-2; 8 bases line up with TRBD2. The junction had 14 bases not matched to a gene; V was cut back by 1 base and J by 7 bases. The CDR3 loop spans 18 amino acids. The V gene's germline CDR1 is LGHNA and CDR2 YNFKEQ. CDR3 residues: CASSQGDRRAGVGGELFF. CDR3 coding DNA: TGTGCCAGCAGCCAAGGGGACCGCAGAGCGGGAGTGGGCGGGGAGCTGTTTTTT.

The DNA for the CDR3 is TGTGCCAGCTTATGGGGACAGGGGGTTGAAGCTTTCTTT. Its protein product is CASLWGQGVEAFF. This rearrangement joins TRBV2 to TRBJ1-1, with 11 bases matching TRBD1. V lost 8 bases, J lost 7 bases, and 6 bases stayed unmatched. The CDR3 length is 13 residues. Germline V gene data show CDR1 as SNHLY and CDR2 as FYNNEI.

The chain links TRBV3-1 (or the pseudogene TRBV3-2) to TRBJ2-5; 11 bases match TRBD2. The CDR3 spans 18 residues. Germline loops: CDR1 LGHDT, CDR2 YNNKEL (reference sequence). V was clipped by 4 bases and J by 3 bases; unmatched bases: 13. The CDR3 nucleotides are TGTGCCAGCAGCCTGTCGACTAGCGGGACGAGTGGAAAAGAGACCCAGTACTTC. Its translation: CASSLSTSGTSGKETQYF.

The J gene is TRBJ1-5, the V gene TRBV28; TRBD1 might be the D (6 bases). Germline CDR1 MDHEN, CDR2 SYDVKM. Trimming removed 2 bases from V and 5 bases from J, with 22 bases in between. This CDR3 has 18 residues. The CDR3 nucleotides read TGTGCCAGCAGTTTAGGGTTATCCGTCGGGGGGGCGCATCAGCCCCAGCATTTT. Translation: CASSLGLSVGGAHQPQHF.

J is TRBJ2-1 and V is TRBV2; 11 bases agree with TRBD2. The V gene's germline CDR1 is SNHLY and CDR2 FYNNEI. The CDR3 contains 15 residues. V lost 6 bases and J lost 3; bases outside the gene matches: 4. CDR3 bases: TGTGCCAGCAGCCCACTAGCGGGAGACTACAATGAGCAGTTCTTC. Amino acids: CASSPLAGDYNEQFF.

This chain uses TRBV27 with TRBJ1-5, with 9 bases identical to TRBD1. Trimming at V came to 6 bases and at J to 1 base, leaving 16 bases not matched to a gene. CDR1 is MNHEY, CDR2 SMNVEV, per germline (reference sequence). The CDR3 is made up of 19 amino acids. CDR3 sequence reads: CASRNPGQGPLRSNQPQHF. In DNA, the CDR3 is TGTGCCAGCAGAAATCCGGGACAGGGACCCCTTAGGAGCAATCAGCCCCAGCATTTT.

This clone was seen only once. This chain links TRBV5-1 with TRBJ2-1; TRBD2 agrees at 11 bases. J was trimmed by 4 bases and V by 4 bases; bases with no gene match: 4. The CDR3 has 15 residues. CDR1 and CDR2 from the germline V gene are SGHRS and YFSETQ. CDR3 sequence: CASSRTSGLYNEQFF. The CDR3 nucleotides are TGCGCCAGCAGCCGGACTAGCGGGTTGTACAATGAGCAGTTCTTC. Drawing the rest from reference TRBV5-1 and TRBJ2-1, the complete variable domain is KAGVTQTPRYLIKTRGQQVTLSCSPISGHRSVSWYQQTPGQGLQFLFEYFSETQRNKGNFPGRFSGRQFSNSRSEMNVSTLELGDSALYLCASSRTSGLYNEQFFGPGTRLTVL.

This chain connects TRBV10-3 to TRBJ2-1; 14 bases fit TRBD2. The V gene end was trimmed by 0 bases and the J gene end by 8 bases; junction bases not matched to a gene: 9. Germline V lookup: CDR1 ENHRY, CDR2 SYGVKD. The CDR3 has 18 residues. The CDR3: CAISESGTSGREMDEQFF. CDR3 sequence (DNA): TGTGCCATCAGTGAGTCTGGGACTAGCGGGAGAGAAATGGATGAGCAGTTCTTC.

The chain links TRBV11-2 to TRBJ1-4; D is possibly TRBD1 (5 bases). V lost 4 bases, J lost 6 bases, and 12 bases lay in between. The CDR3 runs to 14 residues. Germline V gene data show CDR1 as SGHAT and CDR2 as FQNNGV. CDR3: CASSSGLGHEKLFF. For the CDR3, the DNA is TGTGCCAGCAGCTCGGGCCTGGGGCATGAAAAACTGTTTTTT.

CDR3 sequence: CASSLARVDEQYF. The CDR3 DNA sequence: TGTGCCAGCAGCTTAGCTCGAGTGGACGAGCAGTACTTC. This chain joins TRBV7-2 and TRBJ2-7; D ambiguous. This CDR3 is built from 13 residues. Trimming took off 0 bases at V and 5 bases at J, with 8 bases between the two ends. The V gene's germline CDR1 is SGHTA and CDR2 FQGNSA.

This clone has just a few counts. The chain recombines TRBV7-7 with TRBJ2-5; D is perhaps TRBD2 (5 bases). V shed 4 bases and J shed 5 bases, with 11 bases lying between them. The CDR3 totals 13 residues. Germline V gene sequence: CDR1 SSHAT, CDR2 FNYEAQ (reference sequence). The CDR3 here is CASSSGAEETQYF. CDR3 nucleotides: TGTGCCAGCAGCTCTGGAGCGGAGGAGACCCAGTACTTC.

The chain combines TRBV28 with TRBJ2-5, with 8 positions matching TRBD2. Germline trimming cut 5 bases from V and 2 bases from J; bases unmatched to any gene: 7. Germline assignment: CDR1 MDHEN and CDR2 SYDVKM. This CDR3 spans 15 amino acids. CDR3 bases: TGTGCCAGCAGTCCTAGCGGGCGAGGACAAGAGACCCAGTACTTC. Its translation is CASSPSGRGQETQYF.

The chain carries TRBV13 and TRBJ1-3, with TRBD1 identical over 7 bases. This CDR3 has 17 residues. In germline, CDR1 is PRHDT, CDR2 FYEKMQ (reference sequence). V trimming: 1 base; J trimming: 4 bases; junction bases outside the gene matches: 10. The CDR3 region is CASSLDSQAGGGNTIYF. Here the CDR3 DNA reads TGTGCCAGCAGCTTAGACTCGCAGGCAGGGGGAGGAAACACCATATATTTT.

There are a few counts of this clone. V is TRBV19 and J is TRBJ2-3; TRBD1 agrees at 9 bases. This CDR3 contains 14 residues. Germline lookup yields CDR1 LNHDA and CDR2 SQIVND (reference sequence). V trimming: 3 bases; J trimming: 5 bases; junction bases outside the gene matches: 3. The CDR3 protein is CASSMDRGRDTQYF. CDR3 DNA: TGTGCCAGTAGTATGGACAGGGGAAGAGATACGCAGTATTTT.

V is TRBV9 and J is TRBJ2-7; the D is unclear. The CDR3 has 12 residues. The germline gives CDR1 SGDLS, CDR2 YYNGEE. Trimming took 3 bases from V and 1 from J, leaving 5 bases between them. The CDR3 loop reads CASSANSYEQYF. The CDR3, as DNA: TGTGCCAGCAGCGCAAATTCCTACGAGCAGTACTTC.